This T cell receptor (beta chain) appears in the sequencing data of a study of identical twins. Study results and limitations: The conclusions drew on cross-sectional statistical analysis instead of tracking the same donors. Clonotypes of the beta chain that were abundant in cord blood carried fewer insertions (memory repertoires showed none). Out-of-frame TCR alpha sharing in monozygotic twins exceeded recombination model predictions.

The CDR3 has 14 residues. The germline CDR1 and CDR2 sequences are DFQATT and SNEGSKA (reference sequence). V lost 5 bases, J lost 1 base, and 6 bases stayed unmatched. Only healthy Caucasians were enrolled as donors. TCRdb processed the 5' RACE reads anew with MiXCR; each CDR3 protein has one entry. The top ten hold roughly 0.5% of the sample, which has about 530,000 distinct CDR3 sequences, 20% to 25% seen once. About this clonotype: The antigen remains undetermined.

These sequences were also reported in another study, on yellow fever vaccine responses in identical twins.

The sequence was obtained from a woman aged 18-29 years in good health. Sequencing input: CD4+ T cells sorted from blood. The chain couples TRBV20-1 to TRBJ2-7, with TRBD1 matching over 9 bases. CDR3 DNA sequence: TGCAGTGCTTACCGAGGACAGGGGTCCTACGAGCAGTACTTC. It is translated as CSAYRGQGSYEQYF.